This T cell receptor (beta chain) was sequenced for a study of identical twins. General observations from the study: Among monozygotic twins, out-of-frame TCR alpha sharing exceeded what models predicted. Carriage of fewer insertions was seen in abundant cord blood beta clonotypes, whereas memory repertoires showed none. Excess low generation probability was seen in twin-shared out-of-frame alpha sequences.

It was template switching that added a universal primer site, and there were unique molecular identifiers on the cDNA. One entry per CDR3 protein, called by TCRdb with MiXCR from the 5' RACE reads. Here the sample spans approximately 500,000 distinct CDR3 sequences, about 16% being singletons. This clonotype was counted a few times. The antigen is not known. This same sample was also part of a study on yellow fever vaccine responses in identical twins.

This TCR came from a woman younger than 30 in good health. Sequencing was done on a sample of CD4+ T cells sorted from blood.

DNA of the CDR3: TGTGCCAGCAGCGTAGGGACAGGGAACACTGAAGCTTTCTTT. Protein: CASSVGTGNTEAFF. The chain has TRBV9 and TRBJ1-1; 7 bases map to TRBD1. The trim removed 0 bases at V and 1 base at J, leaving 0 bases unmatched. This CDR3 is 14 amino acids long. CDR1 is SGDLS, CDR2 YYNGEE, per germline. The whole variable domain, remainder taken from reference TRBV9 and TRBJ1-1, is DSGVTQTPKHLITATGQRVTLRCSPRSGDLSVYWYQQSLDQGLQFLIQYYNGEERAKGNILERFSAQQFPDLHSELNLSSLELGDSALYFCASSVGTGNTEAFFGQGTRLTVV.